This T cell receptor beta chain was sequenced for a study of cytomegalovirus exposure and HLA in healthy donors. Study summary: Researchers found that about 82% of about 400 genotyped donors fell within the Caucasian-associated ancestry cluster.

Study findings and constraints: A later analysis showed that HLA-associated TCR beta chains had undergone more clonal expansion than equally common others. In vitro checks showed that a few CMV-associated chains really do target CMV antigens. Reported performance of the classifier showed diagnosis of cytomegalovirus status with high specificity and sensitivity.

V lost 7 bases, J lost 5 bases, and 4 bases stayed unmatched. This CDR3 is built from 13 residues. From germline, CDR1 is LGHNT and CDR2 FRNRAP. Turning to this clone: Its target is unknown.

In the PCR, 60 Vbeta and 13 Jbeta primers were used. Produced via immunoSEQ multiplex PCR; TCRdb's table is partial and in-frame only. The sample has about 160,000 clones, around 76% seen once. The sequence came from a man aged 35 to 55 in good health and CMV-seropositive. Sequencing was carried out using PBMCs. This chain connects TRBV12-5 to TRBJ1-1; 10 bases map to TRBD1. CDR3 in DNA: TGTGCTAGTGCTCGGACAGGGGGGACTGAAGCTTTCTTT. Protein: CASARTGGTEAFF.